This T cell receptor beta chain appears in the sequencing data of a study of CD8+ T cells in alopecia areata. As for the study in general: Treatment comprised oral tofacitinib, 5 to 10 mg twice daily, in treated patients. Tofacitinib continued for 6 to 18 months and was then withheld for 6 months.

RNA extraction and reverse transcription yielded cDNA as sequencing template. Sequencing used immunoSEQ multiplex PCR; TCRdb keeps in-frame clones, though not all of them. The repertoire holds about 300,000 clones, nearly 60% seen once, with under 2% in the top ten. This sample's treatment: oral pan-JAK inhibitor, 5-10 mg twice daily. Germline CDR1 and CDR2: SGHTA and FQGTGA. The CDR3 consists of 15 residues. The V end lost 5 bases, the J end lost 2 bases, and 16 bases lay between the germline ends. The input for sequencing was CD4+ T cells sorted from blood, taken at week 24, from a patient treated with tofacitinib. V is TRBV7-3 and J is TRBJ2-7; perhaps TRBD2 as D (6 bases). This clonotype originated in a human donor with alopecia areata. In nucleotides, the CDR3 is TGTGCCAGCAGCCGGGACCGGGACTCAACCTACGAGCAGTACTTC. Translation gives CASSRDRDSTYEQYF.